This entry lists 11 T cell receptor beta chains sequenced from one sample in a study of blood T cells in healthy people across ages. Combining a sample-barcoded 5' primer with a J-beta primer mix, a second PCR ran for about 7 to 11 cycles. One entry per CDR3 protein, called by TCRdb with MiXCR from the 5' RACE reads. The sample holds roughly 730,000 distinct CDR3 sequences; about 56% are singletons and the top ten take around 25%. Input material: blood. Receptors originate from a man aged 35-49 years in good health.

The chain combines TRBV7-2 with TRBJ2-5; D uncertain. V dropped 2 bases and J dropped 4 bases, with 14 bases sitting between them. Germline V gives CDR1 SGHTA, CDR2 FQGNSA. The CDR3 has 15 amino acids. CDR3 region: CASSLHSLRRETQYF. CDR3 in DNA: TGTGCCAGCAGCTTACACTCACTTAGGCGAGAGACCCAGTACTTC.

V and J are TRBV30 and TRBJ1-6; TRBD1 matches at 7 bases. Germline V gene data show CDR1 as GTSNPN and CDR2 as SVGIG (reference sequence). The CDR3 runs to 15 residues. Trimming cost V 0 bases and J 8 bases; bases outside gene matches: 7. The CDR3 region is CAWSVTGTADSPLHF. The CDR3 coding sequence is TGTGCCTGGAGTGTAACTGGGACAGCCGATTCACCCCTCCACTTT.

This chain uses TRBV6-1 with TRBJ1-2; D not certain. Trimming took off 6 bases at V and 4 bases at J, with 12 bases between the two ends. The CDR3 has 13 residues. CDR1 is MNHNS, CDR2 SASEGT, per germline. For the CDR3, the DNA is TGTGCCAGCAGCCTAGCGGAAGGCTATGGCTACACCTTC. Its protein is CASSLAEGYGYTF.

The chain links TRBV6-2 or TRBV6-3 to TRBJ2-2; TRBD1 is a possible D gene (6 bases). This CDR3 contains 15 residues. V was shortened by 3 bases and J by 4 bases, with 12 bases between the two germline ends. Germline CDR1 and CDR2: MNHEY and SVGEGT. Here the CDR3 reads CASSYSAGVTGELFF. CDR3 in DNA: TGTGCCAGCAGTTATTCGGCAGGGGTCACCGGGGAGCTGTTTTTT.

The chain uses TRBV20-1 and TRBJ2-2; weak D call: TRBD2 (6 bases). The V end lost 6 bases, the J end lost 0 bases, and 14 bases lay between the germline ends. The CDR3 runs to 15 residues. Germline V lookup: CDR1 DFQATT, CDR2 SNEGSKA (reference sequence). The CDR3 sequence: CSAGGRTANTGELFF. DNA for the CDR3: TGCAGTGCCGGGGGTCGTACTGCGAACACCGGGGAGCTGTTTTTT.

J is TRBJ2-6 and V is TRBV18; D not resolved. This CDR3 contains 19 residues. Germline V CDR1 and CDR2: KGHSH, LQKENI. Trimming stripped 3 bases from V and 0 bases from J, with 18 bases between. The CDR3 DNA follows: TGTGCCAGCTCACCTTTATCTTGGACCGTAGCCTCTGGGGCCAACGTCCTGACTTTC. It encodes CASSPLSWTVASGANVLTF.

The chain combines TRBV20-1 with TRBJ2-1; D is unclear. The CDR3 extends over 17 amino acids. Trimming stripped 0 bases from V and 6 bases from J, with 21 bases between. Germline CDR1 DFQATT, CDR2 SNEGSKA (reference sequence). In DNA, the CDR3 is TGCAGTGCTAGAGATACCCTCATAGCAACCCCCATCAATGAGCAGTTCTTC. It translates to CSARDTLIATPINEQFF.

The chain links TRBV29-1 to TRBJ2-3; possible D gene TRBD2, 6 bases. Deletions cut 6 bases from V and 0 bases from J, with 25 bases between. The CDR3 is 18 residues long. Per germline, CDR1 SQVTM and CDR2 ANQGSEA. In nucleotides, the CDR3 is TGCAGCGTCAAAGAGCGGAGGGGAATCGTTTCTAGCACAGATACGCAGTATTTT. Encoded protein: CSVKERRGIVSSTDTQYF.

This clonotype appeared once. This rearrangement joins TRBV28 to TRBJ2-4, with D tentatively TRBD1 or TRBD2 (5 bases each). Near its end, the DNA agrees better with TRBJ2-7, so the J call may be wrong. The germline CDR1 and CDR2 sequences are MDHEN and SYDVKM. The CDR3 sequence is 15 residues long. CDR3 protein: CASSSYSGARSEQYF. The DNA of the CDR3 is TGTGCCAGCAGTTCTTATTCCGGGGCCAGGAGCGAGCAGTACTTC.

The V gene is TRBV7-9, the J gene TRBJ1-5; D remains unclear. Per the germline V gene, CDR1 is SEHNR and CDR2 is FQNEAQ (reference sequence). Trimming left V 0 bases short and J 5 bases short, with 11 bases between. The CDR3 extends over 15 amino acids. CDR3 DNA sequence: TGTGCCAGCAGCTTAGCGTCAGAGAAGGATCAGCCCCAGCATTTT. Translated, it gives CASSLASEKDQPQHF.

A few counts support this clonotype. The chain couples TRBV5-1 to TRBJ2-5; 10 bases map to TRBD1. The trim removed 6 bases at V and 5 bases at J, leaving 10 bases unmatched. This CDR3 is 15 amino acids long. Germline CDR1 reads SGHRS; CDR2 reads YFSETQ. CDR3: CASIPRTGGTETQYF. The CDR3 DNA reads as TGCGCCAGCATTCCAAGGACAGGGGGAACGGAGACCCAGTACTTC.